This TCR beta chain was obtained from a study of blood T cells in healthy people across ages. About the research overall: About one barcoded beta molecule per two T cells was the capture yield of template switching. Findings and limits, study-wide: Both naive CD4+ cell counts and diversity were greater in long-lived donors than in aged donors. Strong correlation linked observed beta diversity and percent naive T cells.

At least ten counts were recorded for this clonotype. The antigen is not known. Germline loops: CDR1 SGHTA, CDR2 FQGNSA. The CDR3 has 14 amino acids. J gave up 7 bases and V 4 bases, and 9 bases lay outside the gene matches. A second PCR of roughly 7 to 11 cycles used a sample-barcoded 5' primer and a J-beta primer mix. MiXCR, run by TCRdb on the 5' RACE reads, gives a single entry per CDR3 protein. Here the sample spans approximately 960,000 distinct CDR3 sequences, about 28% being singletons. The same specimen was also included in a second study, on T cells of mothers and their children. That publication notes: Reverse transcription into cDNA received all extracted RNA, at about 1.5 ug per 15 ul.

V gene TRBV7-2 combines with J gene TRBJ1-1, with TRBD1 matching over 7 bases. The sample comprised blood. The receptor was isolated from a middle-aged woman in good health. The CDR3 loop is CASSSLQGTVEAFF. The CDR3 region has the DNA TGTGCCAGCAGCTCTTTACAGGGGACGGTTGAAGCTTTCTTT.